This is a list of T cell receptor beta chains from one sample in a study of cytomegalovirus exposure and HLA in healthy donors. The method was immunoSEQ multiplex PCR; TCRdb's version includes in-frame clones alone and lacks a portion of them. Of 150,000 to 200,000 clones listed, about 81% are singletons. The sample taken for sequencing was PBMCs. The receptors originated from a man younger than 30 in good health and CMV-seronegative. The CDR3 runs from the conserved cysteine through the conserved F or W. The order of the fields is D gene, V gene, clone size, J gene, CDR3 DNA, CDR3 protein. D genes are given only for firm matches. Clone size is shown for a subset of rows, as once, few, many or a class of expanded clone.

D gene: -
V gene: TRBV7-2
clone size: -
J gene: TRBJ1-6
CDR3 DNA: TGTGCCAGCAGCTATTACGTCAACGGTAATTCACCCCTCCACTTT
CDR3 protein: CASSYYVNGNSPLHF

D gene: TRBD1
V gene: TRBV7-9
clone size: -
J gene: TRBJ1-2
CDR3 DNA: TGTGCCAGCAGCTCGCCGGACAGGAACACCTACTATGGCTACACCTTC
CDR3 protein: CASSSPDRNTYYGYTF

D gene: -
V gene: TRBV6-5
clone size: -
J gene: TRBJ2-7
CDR3 DNA: TGTGCCAGTGGTCCCGTCTACGAGCAGTACTTC
CDR3 protein: CASGPVYEQYF

D gene: -
V gene: TRBV7-9
clone size: -
J gene: TRBJ2-7
CDR3 DNA: TGTGCCAGCAGCTCAGGAGGCCTAATCTACGAGCAGTACTTC
CDR3 protein: CASSSGGLIYEQYF

D gene: -
V gene: TRBV27
clone size: -
J gene: TRBJ2-1
CDR3 DNA: TGTGCCAGCAGTTATGGCTCTTATTACAGCTACAATGAGCAGTTCTTC
CDR3 protein: CASSYGSYYSYNEQFF

D gene: TRBD2
V gene: TRBV5-4
clone size: -
J gene: TRBJ2-5
CDR3 DNA: TGTGCCAGCAGCTTGGGTAGCGGGAGGGCCATAAAGACCCAGTACTTC
CDR3 protein: CASSLGSGRAIKTQYF

D gene: -
V gene: TRBV7-9
clone size: -
J gene: TRBJ2-7
CDR3 DNA: TGTGCCAGCAGCTTAGGGCCCGACGGAGCCTTCTACGAGCAGTACTTC
CDR3 protein: CASSLGPDGAFYEQYF

D gene: -
V gene: TRBV28
clone size: few
J gene: TRBJ1-1
CDR3 DNA: TGTGCCAGCAGTTTAGCAGGGAACACTGAAGCTTTCTTT
CDR3 protein: CASSLAGNTEAFF

D gene: TRBD2
V gene: TRBV5-5
clone size: -
J gene: TRBJ2-5
CDR3 DNA: TGTGCCAGCAGCGTCCCGGGGGGGTTGGAGACCCAGTACTTC
CDR3 protein: CASSVPGGLETQYF

D gene: -
V gene: TRBV16
clone size: -
J gene: TRBJ1-5
CDR3 DNA: TGTGCCAGCAGCAGGACGGGGGGTCAGCCCCAGCATTTT
CDR3 protein: CASSRTGGQPQHF

D gene: TRBD2
V gene: TRBV7-9
clone size: -
J gene: TRBJ2-1
CDR3 DNA: TGTGCCAGCAGCTTCGGGGATGCGGGAGCGGGAAGAAGGTACAATGAGCAGTTCTTC
CDR3 protein: CASSFGDAGAGRRYNEQFF

D gene: -
V gene: TRBV9
clone size: -
J gene: TRBJ2-2
CDR3 DNA: TGTGCCAGCAGCGTCAGGGCTACCGGGGAGCTGTTTTTT
CDR3 protein: CASSVRATGELFF

D gene: TRBD1
V gene: TRBV18
clone size: -
J gene: TRBJ2-3
CDR3 DNA: TGTGCCAGCTCATCCGACGCTGGGACAGGGGTTTTTATGAATACGCAGTATTTT
CDR3 protein: CASSSDAGTGVFMNTQYF

D gene: TRBD1
V gene: TRBV28
clone size: -
J gene: TRBJ2-4
CDR3 DNA: TGTGCCAGCAGTTTACCCGGGACAGTTCTAGCCAAAAACATTCAGTACTTC
CDR3 protein: CASSLPGTVLAKNIQYF

D gene: TRBD1
V gene: TRBV15
clone size: few
J gene: TRBJ1-4
CDR3 DNA: TGTGCCACCAGCAGGCCGGGACAGCGACGCGGTAATGAAAAACTGTTTTTT
CDR3 protein: CATSRPGQRRGNEKLFF

D gene: -
V gene: TRBV7-8
clone size: -
J gene: TRBJ2-1
CDR3 DNA: TGTGCCAGCAGCCCAGGGATTCAATACAATGAGCAGTTCTTC
CDR3 protein: CASSPGIQYNEQFF

D gene: -
V gene: TRBV5-1
clone size: once
J gene: TRBJ2-1
CDR3 DNA: TGCGCCAGCAGCTTGAGGCAGGGGATTGGCAACAATGAGCAGTTCTTC
CDR3 protein: CASSLRQGIGNNEQFF

D gene: -
V gene: TRBV6-5
clone size: -
J gene: TRBJ1-2
CDR3 DNA: TGTGCCAGCAGCCGCGGGACGCTTTCCTATGGCTACACCTTC
CDR3 protein: CASSRGTLSYGYTF

D gene: -
V gene: TRBV5-6
clone size: few
J gene: TRBJ2-7
CDR3 DNA: TGTGCCAGCACGGGTTGGGCAGGAGGCGGGCAGTACTTC
CDR3 protein: CASTGWAGGGQYF

D gene: TRBD1
V gene: TRBV10-3
clone size: -
J gene: TRBJ1-5
CDR3 DNA: TGTGCCATCAGTGCTTCCGGGACAGGGGGCAATCAGCCCCAGCATTTT
CDR3 protein: CAISASGTGGNQPQHF

D gene: -
V gene: TRBV29-1
clone size: -
J gene: TRBJ2-5
CDR3 DNA: TGCAGCGTTTTATGGCAGGGCGGTTCGGAGACCCAGTACTTC
CDR3 protein: CSVLWQGGSETQYF

D gene: -
V gene: TRBV20-1
clone size: -
J gene: TRBJ2-7
CDR3 DNA: TGCAGTGCTAGTGGGCAGGGGTTCCACTTC
CDR3 protein: CSASGQGFHF

D gene: TRBD1
V gene: TRBV19
clone size: -
J gene: TRBJ2-7
CDR3 DNA: TGTGCCAGTAGTACGACAGGGAGCTCCTACGAGCAGTACTTC
CDR3 protein: CASSTTGSSYEQYF

D gene: TRBD1
V gene: TRBV6-1
clone size: -
J gene: TRBJ1-5
CDR3 DNA: TGTGCCAGCAGTGAAGCGGGACAGGGGTATCAGCCCCAGCATTTT
CDR3 protein: CASSEAGQGYQPQHF

D gene: -
V gene: TRBV9
clone size: -
J gene: TRBJ2-2
CDR3 DNA: TGTGCCAGCAGCGTTAGCGCGAACACCGGGGAGCTGTTTTTT
CDR3 protein: CASSVSANTGELFF

D gene: -
V gene: TRBV7-2
clone size: -
J gene: TRBJ2-2
CDR3 DNA: TGTGCCAGCAGCTCACAGATTATTCAGGCCGGGGAGCTGTTTTTT
CDR3 protein: CASSSQIIQAGELFF

D gene: TRBD2
V gene: TRBV2
clone size: -
J gene: TRBJ2-7
CDR3 DNA: TGTGCCAGCCTGGGACTAGCGGGGAAAAGCTCCTACGAGCAGTACTTC
CDR3 protein: CASLGLAGKSSYEQYF

D gene: TRBD1
V gene: TRBV5-1
clone size: -
J gene: TRBJ2-1
CDR3 DNA: TGCGCCAGCAGCTCCGGGACAGGGAATCTGAACAATGAGCAGTTCTTC
CDR3 protein: CASSSGTGNLNNEQFF

D gene: -
V gene: TRBV11-2
clone size: -
J gene: TRBJ2-2
CDR3 DNA: TGTGCCAGCAGCCCAAGGGCGGTCAGGGACTGGGTTTTGGACGGGGAGCTGTTTTTT
CDR3 protein: CASSPRAVRDWVLDGELFF

D gene: TRBD1
V gene: TRBV5-6
clone size: -
J gene: TRBJ1-3
CDR3 DNA: TGTGCCAGCAGCCCTACAGGGGGCGGAAACACCATATATTTT
CDR3 protein: CASSPTGGGNTIYF

D gene: TRBD1
V gene: TRBV10-3
clone size: once
J gene: TRBJ2-1
CDR3 DNA: TGTGCCATCAGCTCCGGGACAGGGGACAATGAGCAGTTCTTC
CDR3 protein: CAISSGTGDNEQFF

D gene: -
V gene: TRBV7-9
clone size: once
J gene: TRBJ2-7
CDR3 DNA: TGTGCCAGCAGCGGACCCGGCGGGCTAGTCACCTACGAGCAGTACTTC
CDR3 protein: CASSGPGGLVTYEQYF

D gene: -
V gene: TRBV4-1
clone size: -
J gene: TRBJ2-7
CDR3 DNA: TGCGCCAGCAGCCAAGATGCCGGGGTATCCTCCTACGAGCAGTACTTC
CDR3 protein: CASSQDAGVSSYEQYF

D gene: -
V gene: TRBV28
clone size: -
J gene: TRBJ2-7
CDR3 DNA: TGTGCCAGCAAGATTGAGGGATACTCCTACGAGCAGTACTTC
CDR3 protein: CASKIEGYSYEQYF

D gene: TRBD2
V gene: TRBV28
clone size: -
J gene: TRBJ2-7
CDR3 DNA: TGTGCCGCGGGACTAGATATCCCCTACGAGCAGTACTTC
CDR3 protein: CAAGLDIPYEQYF

D gene: TRBD2
V gene: TRBV7-9
clone size: -
J gene: TRBJ2-1
CDR3 DNA: TGTGCCAGCAGCTTAGCCCCGGGACTAGCGGGTTACAATGAGCAGTTCTTC
CDR3 protein: CASSLAPGLAGYNEQFF

D gene: -
V gene: TRBV10-3
clone size: -
J gene: TRBJ1-2
CDR3 DNA: TGTGCCATCAGAAGCAGCGACAGAACCCGAGATGACTACACCTTC
CDR3 protein: CAIRSSDRTRDDYTF

D gene: TRBD2
V gene: TRBV11-2
clone size: -
J gene: TRBJ2-1
CDR3 DNA: TGTGCCAGCAGCTCTTTAGCGGGGGGGCATAATGAGCAGTTCTTC
CDR3 protein: CASSSLAGGHNEQFF

D gene: TRBD2
V gene: TRBV6-1
clone size: -
J gene: TRBJ2-6
CDR3 DNA: TGTGCCAGCAGCGAAGTGGGGACTAGCTCCTCCGGGGCCAACGTCCTGACTTTC
CDR3 protein: CASSEVGTSSSGANVLTF

D gene: -
V gene: TRBV6-4
clone size: -
J gene: TRBJ1-1
CDR3 DNA: TGTGCCAGCAGCCTCGAGGAGAACACTGAAGCTTTCTTT
CDR3 protein: CASSLEENTEAFF

D gene: TRBD1
V gene: TRBV19
clone size: -
J gene: TRBJ2-3
CDR3 DNA: TGTGCCAGTAGTCCCGCGACAGGGACCGATACGCAGTATTTT
CDR3 protein: CASSPATGTDTQYF